This T cell receptor beta chain is drawn from a study of T cells in Graves' hyperthyroidism and ophthalmopathy. Study-level points and caveats: Peripheral blood also featured most of the thyroid clonotypes expanded above 0.001.

Over 18 months, lack of ophthalmopathy progression marked Graves' hyperthyroidism as stable. Exclusion of patients followed from uncontrolled infection, other autoimmune disease, pregnancy or lactation. The CDR3 has 15 residues. The germline V and J ends were trimmed by 3 bases and 4 bases, with 13 bases remaining between them. CDR1 and CDR2 from the germline V gene are LNHDA and SQIVND (reference sequence). Amplification yielded TCR beta CDR3 regions, with RNA transcripts as the source. During a first-round RT-PCR of the TCR CDR3, the HTBI primer set was used. TCRdb redid the calling of the multiplex PCR reads with MiXCR, one entry per CDR3 protein. The data show about 540,000 distinct CDR3 sequences, with 40% to 55% seen just once and about 8% held by the top ten. This clonotype occurred many times. Antigen specificity is unknown.

The receptor was isolated from a woman aged 18 to 35 with Graves' hyperthyroidism. Sequencing was performed on peripheral blood or thyroid tissue (not recorded which). V gene TRBV19 combines with J gene TRBJ1-5; D is possibly TRBD1 (5 bases). The DNA for the CDR3 is TGTGCCAGTAGTATTTGGGGGAAGGGGAATCAGCCCCAGCATTTT. Encoded protein: CASSIWGKGNQPQHF.